The source of this TCR beta chain is a study of cytomegalovirus exposure and HLA in healthy donors. Study-wide points: A prior analysis recorded that most TCR beta V segments were productive about 87% or about 30% of the time.

V was pared by 4 bases and J by 8 bases, with 9 bases of the junction left unmatched. CDR1 LNHDA and CDR2 SQIVND come from the germline V gene (reference sequence). This CDR3 is 14 amino acids long. Note on this clone: As yet, its antigen is unknown.

Although they were nominally healthy when sampled, donors likely had unrecorded immune exposures. It was with 60 Vbeta and 13 Jbeta primers that the PCR ran. Libraries were prepared by immunoSEQ multiplex PCR; TCRdb keeps only in-frame clonotypes and omits some of them. The sample records around 180,000 clones, roughly 90% being singletons. Sequenced material: PBMCs. The receptor was isolated from a girl in the first two years of life in good health and CMV-seronegative. V usage is TRBV19 and J usage is TRBJ1-2; TRBD1 agrees at 8 bases. This CDR3 reads CASSTEDRVKGYTF. CDR3 DNA: TGTGCCAGTAGTACCGAGGACAGGGTCAAGGGCTACACCTTC.